Reported below is one TCR beta chain. This sample stems from a study of shared clonotypes between healthy human individuals. The assay was immunoSEQ multiplex PCR, and TCRdb's table has in-frame clones only and misses some. This repertoire shows over a million clones, around 97% found once; its top ten account for about 1.2%. CDR3 length: 15 residues. Germline-derived CDR1 and CDR2 are SGHTA and FQGNSA. The V segment lost 7 bases and the J segment 3 bases; nucleotides outside the gene matches: 9. The gene calls are TRBV7-2 and TRBJ2-3, with 8 bases matching TRBD1. The receptor was isolated from a man in his thirties or forties in good health. Source material: naive CD4+ T cells sorted from blood. Subset specified: CD45RA+ positively selected. CDR3 amino acids: CASNPDRGRTDTQYF. The DNA for the CDR3 is TGTGCCAGCAACCCCGACAGGGGTAGGACAGATACGCAGTATTTT.